This TCR beta chain originates from a study of human T cells and chemical hapten exposure (dated by TCRdb to the early 2020s). Concerning the study at large: Libraries were pooled for sequencing, and per-sample TCR yields varied mainly because of small differences in library volumes within the pool. This study followed changes in the peripheral blood TCR repertoire in vivo during primary and secondary sensitization of alopecia patients to the hapten diphenylcyclopropenone (DPC). For every blood RNA sample, sequencing covered both the TCR alpha and TCR beta chains.

Total RNA was extracted from unfractionated whole blood that had been collected in Tempus Blood RNA tubes. Four or five healthy volunteers acted as controls for TCR sequencing and had blood drawn at day 0, 2 weeks and 6 weeks. This clonotype was seen ten or more times. This clone's antigen is unknown. There are no base qualities to consult, and no much larger clone falls within one base. The investigation overall reported the following: DPC sensitization did not change how many TCRs were above 1 in 1000 frequency, and no evidence was found of alterations in global repertoire structure. Repeated subsampling changed both the strength of the expansion versus patch-test correlation and the threshold at which that correlation became significant.

In the germline V gene, CDR1 corresponds to MNHEY and CDR2 to SVGEGT. Trimming takes 5 bases off V and 4 bases off J; junction bases not matched to a gene: 7. There are 15 amino acids in the CDR3, from cysteine to phenylalanine inclusive. Only the CDR3 portion is preserved as DNA: 45 bases, with reading frame beginning at the first base. The library was generated by 5' RACE. The instrument was an Illumina MiSeq. During library preparation, unique molecular identifiers were attached to individual cDNA molecules so that TCRs could be counted in a quantitative, reproducible way. The paper's processing steps were these. Samples had a median of roughly 98,000 TCRs, with a range from about 23,224 to 750,000. The Decombinator software suite was used to annotate V, J and CDR3 in the TCR reads. To make PS versus PT1 abundance plots, every sample was subsampled to the same number of TCRs (28,000). Expanded TCRs were defined as absent before sensitization and observed at least eight times at the 2-week time point. Using fastp at Q25 and MiXCR, TCRdb reprocessed the public reads and kept productive beta chains. Rows with a matching CDR3 protein are joined into one entry that keeps the most common DNA and genes. TCRdb's processing, not the authors' own work, is the source of the V and J calls. A total of 70,000 to 85,000 distinct CDR3 sequences appear in this sample, 15% to 20% of them only once. Of the sample, nearly 7% is held by the ten largest clones.

The source is a female donor in good health. This sequence uses TRBV6-2 or TRBV6-3 and TRBJ1-2; TRBD1 fits 10 bases in the junction. Here the CDR3 is given as CASSTGQGEIYGYTF. DNA sequence: TGTGCCAGCAGTACCGGACAGGGGGAAATCTATGGCTACACCTTC.